This TCR beta chain was obtained from a study of T cell changes during pregnancy in multiple sclerosis. Sequencing used immunoSEQ multiplex PCR; TCRdb keeps in-frame clones, though not all of them. The sample shows 40,000 or so clones, 91% of them seen only once. V dropped 2 bases and J dropped 2 bases, with 10 bases sitting between them. The CDR3 covers 14 residues. Germline V gene lookup returns CDR1 MNHEY and CDR2 SVGAGI. This TCR was recovered from a female donor with multiple sclerosis, enrolled in a pregnancy study. The chain links TRBV6-5 to TRBJ2-7; TRBD1 is a possible D gene (6 bases). Sample: CD8+ T cells from peripheral blood mononuclear cells, taken before pregnancy. The CDR3 loop reads CASSYGQGPYEQYF. For the CDR3, the DNA is TGTGCCAGCAGTTACGGGCAGGGGCCCTACGAGCAGTACTTC.